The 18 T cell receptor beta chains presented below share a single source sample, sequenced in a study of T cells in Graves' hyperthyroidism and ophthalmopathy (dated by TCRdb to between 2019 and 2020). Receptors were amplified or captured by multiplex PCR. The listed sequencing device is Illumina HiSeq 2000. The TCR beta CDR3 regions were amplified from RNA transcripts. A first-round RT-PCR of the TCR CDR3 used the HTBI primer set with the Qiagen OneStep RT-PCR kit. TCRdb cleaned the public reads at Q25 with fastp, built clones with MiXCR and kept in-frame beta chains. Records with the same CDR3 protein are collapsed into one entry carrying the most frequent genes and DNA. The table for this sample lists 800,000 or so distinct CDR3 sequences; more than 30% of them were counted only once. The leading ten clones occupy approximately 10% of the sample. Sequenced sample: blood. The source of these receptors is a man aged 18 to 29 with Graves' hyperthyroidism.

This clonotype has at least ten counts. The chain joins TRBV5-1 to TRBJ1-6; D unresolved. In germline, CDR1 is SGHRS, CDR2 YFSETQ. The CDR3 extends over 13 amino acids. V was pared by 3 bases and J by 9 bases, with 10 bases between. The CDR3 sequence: CASSYVLSSPLHF. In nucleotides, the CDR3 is TGCGCCAGCAGCTACGTTTTAAGTTCACCCCTCCACTTT.

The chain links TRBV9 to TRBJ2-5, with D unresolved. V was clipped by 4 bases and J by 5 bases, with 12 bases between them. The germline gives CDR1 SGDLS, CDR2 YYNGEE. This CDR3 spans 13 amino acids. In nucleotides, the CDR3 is TGTGCCAGCAGCCAGGCCCTTGGGGAGACCCAGTACTTC. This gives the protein CASSQALGETQYF.

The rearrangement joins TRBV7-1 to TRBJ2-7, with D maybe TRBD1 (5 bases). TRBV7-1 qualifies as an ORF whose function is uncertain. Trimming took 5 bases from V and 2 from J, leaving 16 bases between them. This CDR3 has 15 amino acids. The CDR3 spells CASSLSRQITYEQYF. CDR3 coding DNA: TGTGCCAGCAGCCTCAGCCGACAGATCACCTACGAGCAGTACTTC.

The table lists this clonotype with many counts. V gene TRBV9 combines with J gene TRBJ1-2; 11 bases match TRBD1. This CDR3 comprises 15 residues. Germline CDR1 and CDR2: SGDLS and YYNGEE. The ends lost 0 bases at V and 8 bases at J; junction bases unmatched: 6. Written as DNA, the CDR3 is TGTGCCAGCAGCGTAGAGGGACAGGGGGTAAGGGGCTACACCTTC. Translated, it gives CASSVEGQGVRGYTF.

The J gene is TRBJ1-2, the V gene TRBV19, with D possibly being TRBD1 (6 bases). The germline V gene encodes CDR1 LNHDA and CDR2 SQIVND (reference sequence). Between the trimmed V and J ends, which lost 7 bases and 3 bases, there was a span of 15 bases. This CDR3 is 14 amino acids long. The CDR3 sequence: CASTPGVVYYGYTF. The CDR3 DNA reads TGTGCCAGTACCCCAGGGGTTGTATACTATGGCTACACCTTC.

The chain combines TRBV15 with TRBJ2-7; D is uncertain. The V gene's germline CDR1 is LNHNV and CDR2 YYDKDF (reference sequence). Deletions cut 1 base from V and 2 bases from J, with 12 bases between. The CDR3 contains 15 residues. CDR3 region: CATSRALGLTYEQYF. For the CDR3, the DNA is TGTGCCACCAGCAGAGCTTTAGGGTTAACCTACGAGCAGTACTTC.

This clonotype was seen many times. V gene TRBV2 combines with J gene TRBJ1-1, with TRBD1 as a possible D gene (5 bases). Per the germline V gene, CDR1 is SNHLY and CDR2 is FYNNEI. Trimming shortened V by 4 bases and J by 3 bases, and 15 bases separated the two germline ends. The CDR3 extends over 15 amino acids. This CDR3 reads CASSAGPRGDTEAFF. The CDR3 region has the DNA TGTGCCAGCAGTGCGGGGCCTCGAGGTGACACTGAAGCTTTCTTT.

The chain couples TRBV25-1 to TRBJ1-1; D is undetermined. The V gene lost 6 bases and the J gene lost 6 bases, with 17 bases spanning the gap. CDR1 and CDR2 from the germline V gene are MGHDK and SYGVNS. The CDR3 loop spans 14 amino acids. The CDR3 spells CASSPIGGSAEAFF. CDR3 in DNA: TGTGCCAGCAGCCCTATTGGTGGATCGGCTGAAGCTTTCTTT. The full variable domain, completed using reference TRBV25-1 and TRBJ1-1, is EADIYQTPRYLVIGTGKKITLECSQTMGHDKMYWYQQDPGMELHLIHYSYGVNSTEKGDLSSESTVSRIRTEHFPLTLESARPSHTSQYLCASSPIGGSAEAFFGQGTRLTVV.

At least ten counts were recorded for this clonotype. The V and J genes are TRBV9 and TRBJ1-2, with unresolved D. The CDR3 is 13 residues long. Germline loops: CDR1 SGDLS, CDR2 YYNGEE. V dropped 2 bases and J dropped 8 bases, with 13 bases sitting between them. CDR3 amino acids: CASSVRRSGGYTF. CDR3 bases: TGTGCCAGCAGCGTCCGGAGATCCGGGGGCTACACCTTC.

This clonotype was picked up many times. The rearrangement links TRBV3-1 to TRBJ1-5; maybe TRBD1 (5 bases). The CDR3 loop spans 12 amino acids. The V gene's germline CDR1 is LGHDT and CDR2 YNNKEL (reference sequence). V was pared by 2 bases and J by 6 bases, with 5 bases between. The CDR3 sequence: CASSQQGQPQHF. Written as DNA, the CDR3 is TGTGCCAGCAGCCAACAGGGTCAGCCCCAGCATTTT.

Here the CDR3 reads CASRPGQQNTEAFF. The CDR3 coding sequence is TGTGCCAGCAGGCCGGGACAACAGAACACTGAAGCTTTCTTT. The V call is TRBV12-3 or TRBV12-4, the J call TRBJ1-1; D may be TRBD1 (6 bases). The CDR3 extends over 14 amino acids. The germline V and J ends were trimmed by 6 bases and 1 base, with 12 bases remaining between them.

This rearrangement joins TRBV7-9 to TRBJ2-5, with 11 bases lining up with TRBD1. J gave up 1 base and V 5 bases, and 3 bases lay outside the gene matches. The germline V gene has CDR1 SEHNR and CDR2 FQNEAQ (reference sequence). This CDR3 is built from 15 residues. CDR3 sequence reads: CASSRTGGGQETQYF. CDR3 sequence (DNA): TGTGCCAGCAGCCGGACAGGGGGCGGCCAAGAGACCCAGTACTTC. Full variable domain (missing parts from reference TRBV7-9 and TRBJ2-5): DTGVSQNPRHKITKRGQNVTFRCDPISEHNRLYWYRQTLGQGPEFLTYFQNEAQLEKSRLLSDRFSAERPKGSFSTLEIQRTEQGDSAMYLCASSRTGGGQETQYFGPGTRLLVL.

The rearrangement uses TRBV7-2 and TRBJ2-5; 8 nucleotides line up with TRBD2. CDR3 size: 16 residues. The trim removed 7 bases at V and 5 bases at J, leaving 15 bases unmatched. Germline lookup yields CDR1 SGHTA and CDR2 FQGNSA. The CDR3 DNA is TGTGCCAGCACCGAAGCGGGAGTCGCCAGAGGTGAGACCCAGTACTTC. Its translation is CASTEAGVARGETQYF.

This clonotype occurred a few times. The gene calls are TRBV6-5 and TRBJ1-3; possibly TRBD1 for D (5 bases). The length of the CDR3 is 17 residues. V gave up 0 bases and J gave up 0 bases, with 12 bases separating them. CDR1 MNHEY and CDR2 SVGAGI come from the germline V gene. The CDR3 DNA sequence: TGTGCCAGCAGTTACTCGTTAACAGGAAACTCTGGAAACACCATATATTTT. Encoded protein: CASSYSLTGNSGNTIYF.

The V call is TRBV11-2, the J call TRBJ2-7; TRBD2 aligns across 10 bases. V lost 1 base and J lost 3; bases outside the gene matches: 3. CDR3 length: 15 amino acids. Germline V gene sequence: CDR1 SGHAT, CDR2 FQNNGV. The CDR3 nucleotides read TGTGCCAGCAGCTTAGGTACTAGCGGGAACTACGAGCAGTACTTC. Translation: CASSLGTSGNYEQYF.

The CDR3 nucleotides read TGTGCCAGCAGACGGGAGGCGGGGGCGGGGGAGACCCAGTACTTC. It is translated as CASRREAGAGETQYF. V and J are TRBV10-3 and TRBJ2-5; a possible D gene is TRBD2 (7 bases). V gave up 10 bases and J gave up 5 bases, with 23 bases separating them. The CDR3 runs to 15 residues. Germline V gives CDR1 ENHRY, CDR2 SYGVKD.

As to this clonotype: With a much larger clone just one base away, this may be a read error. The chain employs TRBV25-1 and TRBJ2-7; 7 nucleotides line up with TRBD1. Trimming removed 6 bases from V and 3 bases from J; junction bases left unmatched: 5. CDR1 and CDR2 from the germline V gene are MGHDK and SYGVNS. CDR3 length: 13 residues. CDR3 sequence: CASRQNRGYEQYF. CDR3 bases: TGTGCCAGCAGGCAAAACAGGGGCTACGAGCAGTACTTC.

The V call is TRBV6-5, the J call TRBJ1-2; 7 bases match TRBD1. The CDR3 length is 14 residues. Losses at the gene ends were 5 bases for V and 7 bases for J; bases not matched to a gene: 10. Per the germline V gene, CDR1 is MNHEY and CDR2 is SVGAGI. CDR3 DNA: TGTGCCAGCAGTCCTCCCCAGGGGGGAGGTGGCTACACCTTC. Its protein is CASSPPQGGGGYTF.